The sequence of this T cell receptor beta chain was determined in a study of human T cells and chemical hapten exposure. Points from the study as a whole: Alopecia in all donors means immunity may differ from healthy individuals.

The CDR3 has 13 amino acids. CDR1 is SGHVS and CDR2 is FQNEAQ in the germline V gene. Trimming removed 3 bases from V and 1 base from J, with 6 bases in between. Sample time point: patch test 1, 2 weeks after DPC sensitization. Treatment specified: therapeutic diphenylcyclopropenone sensitization with weekly scalp DPC. This clonotype occurred many times. What it binds is not known. A single record per CDR3 protein comes from TCRdb applying MiXCR to the RACE reads. The sample has 340,000 or so distinct CDR3 sequences; roughly 6.9% are singletons. The J gene is TRBJ1-1, the V gene TRBV7-8; D unclear. The clonotype was recovered from a woman aged 18-29 years with alopecia areata. Some clones in this sample may be carry-over from other donors' samples. The input for sequencing was whole blood, taken in connection with sensitization to the hapten diphenylcyclopropenone (DPC). The CDR3 protein is CASSLFGNTEAFF. The CDR3 DNA reads TGTGCCAGCAGCTTGTTCGGGAACACTGAAGCTTTCTTT. The whole variable domain, remainder taken from reference TRBV7-8 and TRBJ1-1, is GAGVSQSPRYKVAKRGQDVALRCDPISGHVSLFWYQQALGQGPEFLTYFQNEAQLDKSGLPSDRFFAERPEGSVSTLKIQRTQQEDSAVYLCASSLFGNTEAFFGQGTRLTVV.